This T cell receptor beta chain was captured in a study of T cells in Graves' hyperthyroidism and ophthalmopathy. The sample holds many counts of this clonotype. RNA transcripts provided the source from which TCR beta CDR3 regions were amplified. HTBI primers were employed in a first-round RT-PCR of the TCR CDR3. Each CDR3 protein gets one entry after TCRdb re-called the multiplex PCR reads with MiXCR. The profile covers under 700,000 distinct CDR3 sequences, with roughly 17% appearing a single time and 15% to 20% taken by the ten largest. V was clipped by 3 bases and J by 4 bases, with 13 bases between them. The CDR3 loop spans 14 amino acids. Germline CDR1 reads DFQATT; CDR2 reads SNEGSKA (reference sequence).

The specimen sequenced was blood. The chain joins TRBV20-1 to TRBJ2-1; the D gene is possibly TRBD1 (5 bases). The clonotype comes from a woman younger than 30 with Graves' hyperthyroidism. CDR3 residues: CSARQGSGYNEQFF. CDR3 nucleotide sequence: TGCAGTGCTAGGCAGGGTAGTGGTTACAATGAGCAGTTCTTC.